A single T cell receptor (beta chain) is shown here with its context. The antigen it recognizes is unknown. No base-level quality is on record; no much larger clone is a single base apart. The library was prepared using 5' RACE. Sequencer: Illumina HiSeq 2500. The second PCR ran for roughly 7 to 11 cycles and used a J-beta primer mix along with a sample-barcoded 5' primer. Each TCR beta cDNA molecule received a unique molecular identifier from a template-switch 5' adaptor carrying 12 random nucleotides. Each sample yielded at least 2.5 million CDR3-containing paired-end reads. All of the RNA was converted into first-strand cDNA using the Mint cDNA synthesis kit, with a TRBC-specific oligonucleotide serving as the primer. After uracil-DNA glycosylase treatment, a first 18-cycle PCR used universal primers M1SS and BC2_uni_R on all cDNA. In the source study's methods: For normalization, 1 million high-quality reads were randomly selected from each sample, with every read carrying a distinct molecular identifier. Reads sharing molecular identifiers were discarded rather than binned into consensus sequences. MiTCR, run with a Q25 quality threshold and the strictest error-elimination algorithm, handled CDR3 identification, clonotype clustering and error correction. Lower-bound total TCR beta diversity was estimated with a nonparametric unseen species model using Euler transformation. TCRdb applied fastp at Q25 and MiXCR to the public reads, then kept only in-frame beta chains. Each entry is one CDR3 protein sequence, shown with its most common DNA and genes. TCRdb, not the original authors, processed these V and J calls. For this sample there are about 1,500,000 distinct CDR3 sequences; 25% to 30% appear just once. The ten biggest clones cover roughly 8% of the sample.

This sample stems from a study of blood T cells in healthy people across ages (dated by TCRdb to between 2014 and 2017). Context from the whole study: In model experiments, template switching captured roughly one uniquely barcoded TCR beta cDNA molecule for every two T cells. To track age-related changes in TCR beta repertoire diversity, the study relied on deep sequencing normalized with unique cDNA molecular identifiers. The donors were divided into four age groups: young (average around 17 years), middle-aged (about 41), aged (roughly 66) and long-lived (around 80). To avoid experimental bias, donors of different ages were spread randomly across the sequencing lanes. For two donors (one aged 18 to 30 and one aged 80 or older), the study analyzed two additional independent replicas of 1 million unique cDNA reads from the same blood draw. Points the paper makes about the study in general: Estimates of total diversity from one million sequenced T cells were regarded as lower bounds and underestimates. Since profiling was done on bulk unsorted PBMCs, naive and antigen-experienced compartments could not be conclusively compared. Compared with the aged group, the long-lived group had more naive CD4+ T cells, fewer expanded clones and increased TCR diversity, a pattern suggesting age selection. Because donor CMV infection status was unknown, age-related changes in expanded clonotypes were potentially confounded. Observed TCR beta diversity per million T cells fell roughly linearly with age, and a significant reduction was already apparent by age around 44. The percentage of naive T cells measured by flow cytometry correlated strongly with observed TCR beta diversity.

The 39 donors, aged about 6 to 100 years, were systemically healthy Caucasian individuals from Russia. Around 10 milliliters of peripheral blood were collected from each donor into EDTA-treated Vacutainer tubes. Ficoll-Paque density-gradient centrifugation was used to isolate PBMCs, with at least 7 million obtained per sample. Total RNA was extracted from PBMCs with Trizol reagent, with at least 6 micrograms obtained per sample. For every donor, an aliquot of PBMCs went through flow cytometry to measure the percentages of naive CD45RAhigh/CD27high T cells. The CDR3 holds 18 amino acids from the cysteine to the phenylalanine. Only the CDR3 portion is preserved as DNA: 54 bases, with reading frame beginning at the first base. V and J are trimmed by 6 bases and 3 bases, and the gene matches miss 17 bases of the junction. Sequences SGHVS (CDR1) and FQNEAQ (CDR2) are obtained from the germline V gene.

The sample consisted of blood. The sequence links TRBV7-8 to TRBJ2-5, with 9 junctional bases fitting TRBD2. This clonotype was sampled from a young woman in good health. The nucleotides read TGTGCCAGCAGTCGACTAGCGGAGGGGAGGCGGCTCAAAGAGACCCAGTACTTC. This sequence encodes CASSRLAEGRRLKETQYF.